This TCR beta chain is drawn from a study of blood T cells in healthy people across ages. Overall study results and limits: Comparison with aged donors showed that long-lived donors had more naive CD4+ cells and higher diversity. Diversity estimated from one million T cells was considered an underestimate.

CDR1 is SQVTM and CDR2 is ANQGSEA in the germline V gene. The CDR3 length is 12 residues. Trimming took 7 bases from V and 12 from J, leaving 20 bases between them. Whenever a sample was processed, at least 6 million PBMCs were isolated. To note about this clonotype: What it binds is unknown.

Sample-barcoded 5' priming and a J-beta primer mix drove a second PCR of roughly 7 to 11 cycles. TCRdb reanalysed the 5' RACE reads using MiXCR and keeps one entry per CDR3 protein. The table records about 840,000 distinct CDR3 sequences, almost 30% of them present only once. These records were also assigned to another study, of T cells of mothers and their children. That study adds: There were over 10 million TCR beta CDR3 reads from each mother and around 2.7 million from each child.

The chain recombines TRBV29-1 with TRBJ2-3; D not resolved. The clonotype comes from a woman aged 40 to 50 in good health. Sequenced material: blood. CDR3 sequence: CSALQKTADQYF. The CDR3 DNA sequence: TGCAGCGCCCTACAGAAGACTGCCGACCAGTATTTT.